The 11 T cell receptor beta chains below were found in one sample sequenced in a study of T cells after posttransplantation cyclophosphamide. Busulfan-fludarabine conditioning, marrow transplant, and cyclophosphamide on days +3 and +4 were administered. Repertoires were generated with immunoSEQ multiplex PCR, while TCRdb's copy carries only in-frame clones and drops some. The specimen has roughly 2,600 clones, none found just once. This specimen was PBMCs, taken 32 days after allogeneic stem cell transplant with posttransplant cyclophosphamide. The receptors derive from a female patient aged 50 to 65 who received an allogeneic stem cell transplant from a related donor, was CMV-positive, and had no GVHD. Some T cells may possibly be graft donor cells.

Judged by abundance, this clone is large. The chain links TRBV19 to TRBJ1-2, with TRBD1 identical over 7 bases. Germline V gene data show CDR1 as LNHDA and CDR2 as SQIVND (reference sequence). Trimming took 10 bases from V and 5 from J; bases not matched to a gene: 10. CDR3 length equals 13 residues. The CDR3 DNA reads TGTGCCACCGAACAAGGGACAGCTTATGGCTACACCTTC. The encoded protein is CATEQGTAYGYTF. Together with reference TRBV19 and TRBJ1-2, the CDR3 gives the full variable domain: DGGITQSPKYLFRKEGQNVTLSCEQNLNHDAMYWYRQDPGQGLRLIYYSQIVNDFQKGDIAEGYSVSREKKESFPLTVTSAQKNPTAFYLCATEQGTAYGYTFGSGTRLTVV.

This clone has a count of ten or more. The V and J genes are TRBV19 and TRBJ2-3; 14 bases are shared with TRBD2. This CDR3 comprises 17 residues. Trimming at V came to 5 bases and at J to 3 bases, leaving 7 bases not matched to a gene. Germline V gives CDR1 LNHDA, CDR2 SQIVND (reference sequence). The CDR3 region is CASSDGTSGSYTDTQYF. The CDR3 nucleotides are TGTGCCAGTAGTGACGGGACTAGCGGGAGTTATACAGATACGCAGTATTTT.

At least ten counts were recorded for this clone. The chain is built from TRBV2 and TRBJ1-2, with 8 positions matching TRBD1. The germline V gene encodes CDR1 SNHLY and CDR2 FYNNEI. Unmatched junction bases numbered 9, after V lost 6 bases and J lost 6 bases. The CDR3 is made up of 14 amino acids. CDR3 in DNA: TGTGCCAGCAGCTACTCAGGGGGCAGCGATGGCTACACCTTC. Protein: CASSYSGGSDGYTF.

This clone was found many times. The chain couples TRBV6-5 to TRBJ2-7, with 7 bases lining up with TRBD2. Trimming removed 9 bases from V and 5 bases from J; junction bases left unmatched: 4. Germline V lookup: CDR1 MNHEY, CDR2 SVGAGI. The CDR3 covers 11 residues. CDR3 coding DNA: TGTGCCAGTCGGGGGAGGGACGAGCAGTACTTC. Translation gives CASRGRDEQYF.

This clone was seen at least ten times. The J gene is TRBJ2-2, the V gene TRBV4-2; no definite D call. Germline V lookup: CDR1 LGHNA, CDR2 YNFKEQ. The CDR3 covers 14 residues. V lost 1 base and J 0 bases, leaving 3 bases between the germline ends. The CDR3 sequence: CASSQGPNTGELFF. DNA of the CDR3: TGTGCCAGCAGCCAAGGGCCGAACACCGGGGAGCTGTTTTTT.

By share, this clone ranks as medium-sized. This sequence joins TRBV5-4 and TRBJ1-5; possible D gene TRBD1, 5 bases. V shed 1 base and J shed 0 bases, with 8 bases lying between them. The CDR3 has 15 residues. Germline lookup yields CDR1 SGHNT and CDR2 YYREEE (reference sequence). The CDR3 sequence is CASSLTGDSNQPQHF. The CDR3 DNA reads as TGTGCCAGCAGCTTGACGGGGGATAGCAATCAGCCCCAGCATTTT.

Ten or more counts support this clone. V and J are TRBV5-1 and TRBJ1-5; no reliable D call. The CDR3 runs 15 residues. V was clipped by 1 base and J by 0 bases, with 8 bases between them. CDR1 and CDR2 from the germline V gene are SGHRS and YFSETQ. CDR3 loop: CASSLNSYSNQPQHF. The DNA of the CDR3 is TGCGCCAGCAGCTTGAACAGTTATAGCAATCAGCCCCAGCATTTT.

The table lists this clone with many counts. This rearrangement joins TRBV5-1 to TRBJ2-2; 10 bases are shared with TRBD2. V lost 5 bases to trimming and J lost 6 bases; unmatched junction nucleotides: 10. The CDR3 totals 16 residues. CDR1 and CDR2 (germline): SGHRS, YFSETQ. CDR3 bases: TGCGCCAGCAGTTCCACAGGAGCGGGAGGGGCCGGGGAGCTGTTTTTT. It is translated as CASSSTGAGGAGELFF. Complete variable domain (other parts from reference TRBV5-1 and TRBJ2-2): KAGVTQTPRYLIKTRGQQVTLSCSPISGHRSVSWYQQTPGQGLQFLFEYFSETQRNKGNFPGRFSGRQFSNSRSEMNVSTLELGDSALYLCASSSTGAGGAGELFFGEGSRLTVL.

This clone was seen at least ten times. This chain joins TRBV28 and TRBJ2-7; 7 bases align to TRBD1. Per the germline V gene, CDR1 is MDHEN and CDR2 is SYDVKM. J was trimmed by 3 bases and V by 7 bases; bases with no gene match: 6. The CDR3 has 13 residues. This CDR3 is CASNRDSGYEQYF. The CDR3 nucleotides read TGTGCCAGCAACCGGGACAGCGGCTACGAGCAGTACTTC.

By share, this clone ranks as medium-sized. J is TRBJ2-1 and V is TRBV5-5, with D unclear. Germline CDR1 SGHKS, CDR2 YYEKEE (reference sequence). Trimming removed 4 bases from V and 7 bases from J, with 6 bases in between. The CDR3 length is 11 residues. The CDR3 is CASSPLNEQFF. For the CDR3, the DNA is TGTGCCAGCAGCCCCTTGAATGAGCAGTTCTTC.

This clone showed up many times. The chain combines TRBV24-1 with TRBJ2-5; D unresolved. The CDR3 sequence is 13 residues long. Germline CDR1 is KGHDR and CDR2 is SFDVKD. V lost 2 bases and J 6 bases, leaving 9 bases between the germline ends. The CDR3 bases are TGTGCCACCAGTGATTCCCTACTGCAGACCCAGTACTTC. It codes for CATSDSLLQTQYF.